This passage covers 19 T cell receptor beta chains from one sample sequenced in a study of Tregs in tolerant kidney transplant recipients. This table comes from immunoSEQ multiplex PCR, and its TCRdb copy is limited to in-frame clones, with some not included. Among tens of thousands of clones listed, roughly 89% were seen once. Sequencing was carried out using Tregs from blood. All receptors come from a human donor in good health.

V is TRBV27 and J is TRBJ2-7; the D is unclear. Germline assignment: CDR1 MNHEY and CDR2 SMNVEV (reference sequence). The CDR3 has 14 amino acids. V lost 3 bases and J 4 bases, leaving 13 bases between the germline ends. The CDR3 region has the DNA TGTGCCAGCAGTTTCACCGCATTCTGGTACGAGCAGTACTTC. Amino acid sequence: CASSFTAFWYEQYF.

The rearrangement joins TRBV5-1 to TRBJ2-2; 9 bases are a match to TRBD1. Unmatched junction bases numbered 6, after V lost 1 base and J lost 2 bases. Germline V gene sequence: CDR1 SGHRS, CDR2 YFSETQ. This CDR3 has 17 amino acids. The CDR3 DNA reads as TGCGCCAGCAGCTTGTTAGGACAGGGGCTAAACACCGGGGAGCTGTTTTTT. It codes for CASSLLGQGLNTGELFF. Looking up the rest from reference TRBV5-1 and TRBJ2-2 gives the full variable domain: KAGVTQTPRYLIKTRGQQVTLSCSPISGHRSVSWYQQTPGQGLQFLFEYFSETQRNKGNFPGRFSGRQFSNSRSEMNVSTLELGDSALYLCASSLLGQGLNTGELFFGEGSRLTVL.

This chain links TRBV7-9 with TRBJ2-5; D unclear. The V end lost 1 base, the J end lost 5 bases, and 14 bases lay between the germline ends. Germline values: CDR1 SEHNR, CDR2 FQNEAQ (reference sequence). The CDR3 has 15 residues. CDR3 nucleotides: TGTGCCAGCAGCTTAGGGTCCTACCGGTGGGAGACCCAGTACTTC. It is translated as CASSLGSYRWETQYF.

This chain's CDR3 is CASENLMNTEAFF. As DNA, the CDR3 is TGTGCCAGCGAGAACCTCATGAACACTGAAGCTTTCTTT. J is TRBJ1-1 and V is TRBV6-5; D gene unclear. The V end lost 8 bases, the J end lost 0 bases, and 10 bases lay between the germline ends. Germline CDR1 is MNHEY and CDR2 is SVGAGI. This CDR3 is built from 13 residues.

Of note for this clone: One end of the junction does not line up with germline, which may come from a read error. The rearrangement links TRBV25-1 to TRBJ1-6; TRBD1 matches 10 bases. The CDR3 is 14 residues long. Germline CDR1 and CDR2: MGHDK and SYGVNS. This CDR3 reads CASSLGQGSLPPHF. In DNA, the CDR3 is TGTGCCAGCAGTCTGGGACAGGGGAGTTTACCCCCCCACTTT.

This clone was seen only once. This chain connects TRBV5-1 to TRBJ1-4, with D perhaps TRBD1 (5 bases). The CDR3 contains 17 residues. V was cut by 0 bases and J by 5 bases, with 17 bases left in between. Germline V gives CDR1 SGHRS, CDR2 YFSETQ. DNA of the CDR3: TGCGCCAGCAGCTTGGGGGACTATTGGCAGGGAAATGAAAAACTGTTTTTT. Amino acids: CASSLGDYWQGNEKLFF.

The CDR3 region has the DNA TGTGCCAGCTCACCAGGGACAGGGAACACTGAAGCTTTCTTT. This sequence encodes CASSPGTGNTEAFF. The V and J genes are TRBV18 and TRBJ1-1, with 8 bases identical to TRBD1. Trimming at V came to 2 bases and at J to 1 base, leaving 0 bases not matched to a gene. The germline V gene has CDR1 KGHSH and CDR2 LQKENI. There are 14 residues in the CDR3.

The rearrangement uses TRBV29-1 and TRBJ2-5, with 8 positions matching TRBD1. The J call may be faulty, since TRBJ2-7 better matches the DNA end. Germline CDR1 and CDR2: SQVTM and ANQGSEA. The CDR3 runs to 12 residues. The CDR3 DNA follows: TGCAGCGTTGGGACAGGGTTAGACGAGCAGTACTTC. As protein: CSVGTGLDEQYF.

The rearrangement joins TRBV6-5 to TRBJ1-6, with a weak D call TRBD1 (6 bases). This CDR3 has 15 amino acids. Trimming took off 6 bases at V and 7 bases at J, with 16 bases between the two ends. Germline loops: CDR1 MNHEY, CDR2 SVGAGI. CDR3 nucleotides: TGTGCCAGCAGCCTCGGACAGCCCCTCAATTCACCCCTCCACTTT. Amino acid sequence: CASSLGQPLNSPLHF.

The CDR3 reads CASSKDRGREQYF. CDR3 in DNA: TGTGCCAGCAGCAAAGACAGGGGCCGCGAGCAGTACTTC. This chain connects TRBV21-1 to TRBJ2-7; the table calls TRBD1, which could not be checked here. TRBV21-1 is reported as a pseudogene. The CDR3 totals 13 residues.

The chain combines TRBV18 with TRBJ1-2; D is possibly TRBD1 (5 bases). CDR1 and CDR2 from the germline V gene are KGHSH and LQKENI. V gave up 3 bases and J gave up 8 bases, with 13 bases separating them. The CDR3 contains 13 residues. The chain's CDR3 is CASSPGQTRGYTF. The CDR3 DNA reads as TGTGCCAGCTCACCCGGACAAACTCGCGGCTACACCTTC.

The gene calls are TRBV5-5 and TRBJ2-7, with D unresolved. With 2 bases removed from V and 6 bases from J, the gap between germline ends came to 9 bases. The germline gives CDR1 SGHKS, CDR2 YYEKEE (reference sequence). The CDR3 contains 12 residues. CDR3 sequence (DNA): TGTGCCAGCAGCTTTATGGGCGTCGAGCAGTACTTC. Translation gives CASSFMGVEQYF.

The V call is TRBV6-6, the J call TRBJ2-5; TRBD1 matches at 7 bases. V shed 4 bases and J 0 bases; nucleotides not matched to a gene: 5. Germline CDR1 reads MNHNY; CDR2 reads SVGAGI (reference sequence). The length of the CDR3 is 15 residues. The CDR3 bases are TGTGCCAGCAGTTGGGACAGCCGGTACCAAGAGACCCAGTACTTC. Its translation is CASSWDSRYQETQYF.

Here the CDR3 DNA reads TGTGCCAGCTCAAAGGACCTCTCTAACTATGGCTACACCTTC. Translating gives CASSKDLSNYGYTF. The V and J genes are TRBV18 and TRBJ1-2; no reliable D call. V was cut by 5 bases and J by 0 bases, with 10 bases left in between. The germline V gene encodes CDR1 KGHSH and CDR2 LQKENI. This CDR3 has 14 residues.

The CDR3: CASRTQANTGELFF. CDR3 bases: TGTGCCAGCAGGACCCAAGCGAACACCGGGGAGCTGTTTTTT. V usage is TRBV6-1 and J usage is TRBJ2-2; D not certain. The ends were cut back, 6 bases at V and 0 bases at J, with 8 bases in the middle. Germline V gene sequence: CDR1 MNHNS, CDR2 SASEGT. The CDR3 totals 14 residues.

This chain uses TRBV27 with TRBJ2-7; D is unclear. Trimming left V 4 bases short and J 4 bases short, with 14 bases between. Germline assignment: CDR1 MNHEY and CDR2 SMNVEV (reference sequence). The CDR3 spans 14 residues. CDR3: CASSSGRREYEQYF. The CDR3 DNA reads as TGTGCCAGCAGTTCCGGACGAAGAGAATACGAGCAGTACTTC.

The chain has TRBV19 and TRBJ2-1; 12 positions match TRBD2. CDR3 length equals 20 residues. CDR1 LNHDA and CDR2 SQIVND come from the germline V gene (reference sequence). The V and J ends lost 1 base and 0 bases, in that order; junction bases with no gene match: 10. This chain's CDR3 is CASSIAHPTSGGSSYNEQFF. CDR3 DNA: TGTGCCAGTAGTATAGCCCATCCGACTAGCGGGGGTAGCTCCTACAATGAGCAGTTCTTC. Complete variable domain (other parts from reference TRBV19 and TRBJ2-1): DGGITQSPKYLFRKEGQNVTLSCEQNLNHDAMYWYRQDPGQGLRLIYYSQIVNDFQKGDIAEGYSVSREKKESFPLTVTSAQKNPTAFYLCASSIAHPTSGGSSYNEQFFGPGTRLTVL.

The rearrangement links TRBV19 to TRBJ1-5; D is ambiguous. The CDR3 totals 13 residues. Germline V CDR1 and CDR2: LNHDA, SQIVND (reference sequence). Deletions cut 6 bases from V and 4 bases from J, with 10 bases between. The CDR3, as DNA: TGTGCCAGTAGCATGATGAGGAATCAGCCCCAGCATTTT. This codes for CASSMMRNQPQHF.

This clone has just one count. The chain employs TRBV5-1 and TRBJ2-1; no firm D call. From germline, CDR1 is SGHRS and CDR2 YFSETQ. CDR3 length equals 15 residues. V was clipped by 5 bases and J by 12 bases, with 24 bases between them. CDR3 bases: TGCGCCAGCAGTCCTGTGCCTACCTTTTACTGGGGGCAGTTCTTC. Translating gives CASSPVPTFYWGQFF.